Presented here are 9 T cell receptor beta chains from one specimen sequenced in a study of OX40 agonist ivuxolimab in advanced cancers. TCRdb keeps only in-frame clones here, not all; method: immunoSEQ multiplex PCR. Among roughly 45,000 clones, roughly 84% were seen once, and the ten largest hold over 12%. This specimen was CD4+ or CD8+ T cells sorted from blood, taken in a trial of the OX40 agonist ivuxolimab. These TCRs come from an adult with an advanced solid tumor such as melanoma, head and neck, liver or kidney cancer.

V usage is TRBV10-2 and J usage is TRBJ1-2; no clear D. The CDR3 spans 13 residues. The V end was cut by 0 bases, the J end by 8 bases, with 10 bases between. CDR1 is WSHSY, CDR2 SAAADI, per germline. CDR3 sequence reads: CASSESRVSGYTF. The CDR3 region has the DNA TGCGCCAGCAGTGAGTCTAGGGTTTCGGGCTACACCTTC.

The rearrangement uses TRBV19 and TRBJ1-1, with TRBD1 matching over 10 bases. The V segment lost 7 bases and the J segment 4 bases; nucleotides outside the gene matches: 9. Germline V gene sequence: CDR1 LNHDA, CDR2 SQIVND (reference sequence). The CDR3 has 15 residues. CDR3 residues: CASKPTGQGTTEAFF. DNA for the CDR3: TGTGCCAGTAAACCCACGGGACAGGGGACCACTGAAGCTTTCTTT.

This clone appeared a single time. The chain couples TRBV11-2 to TRBJ2-2; the D gene is possibly TRBD2 (5 bases). Germline CDR1 and CDR2: SGHAT and FQNNGV. V was pared by 2 bases and J by 6 bases, with 16 bases between. This CDR3 region has 16 residues. The CDR3 here is CASSLMSRELSGELFF. As DNA, the CDR3 is TGTGCCAGCAGCTTAATGTCGAGGGAGTTATCCGGGGAGCTGTTTTTT.

The V and J genes are TRBV5-4 and TRBJ2-4, with TRBD2 matching 9 bases. Germline V gene sequence: CDR1 SGHNT, CDR2 YYREEE (reference sequence). CDR3 length equals 15 residues. V shed 3 bases, J shed 6 bases, and the junction held 7 bases outside the gene matches. Written as DNA, the CDR3 is TGTGCCAGCAGCTCACTAGCGGGCCCCGTAAACATTCAGTACTTC. Protein: CASSSLAGPVNIQYF.

The V and J genes are TRBV28 and TRBJ2-1, with TRBD2 matching 9 bases. This CDR3 has 15 residues. Germline assignment: CDR1 MDHEN and CDR2 SYDVKM. Unmatched junction bases numbered 7, after V lost 5 bases and J lost 5 bases. The CDR3 sequence is CASSHTLAGNNEQFF. CDR3 coding DNA: TGTGCCAGCAGTCACACCCTAGCGGGGAACAATGAGCAGTTCTTC.

V gene TRBV6-6 combines with J gene TRBJ2-2; D is unclear. Germline V gene data show CDR1 as MNHNY and CDR2 as SVGAGI (reference sequence). This CDR3 contains 14 residues. Trimming took 2 bases from V and 4 from J, leaving 8 bases between them. In DNA, the CDR3 is TGTGCCAGCAGTTACGGACCAAGCACCGGGGAGCTGTTTTTT. Translation gives CASSYGPSTGELFF.

Note on this clone: Other DNA sequences of this sample code for an identical CDR3. The rearrangement uses TRBV7-9 and TRBJ2-2; D is uncertain. The V gene lost 1 base and the J gene lost 5 bases, with 5 bases spanning the gap. The CDR3 totals 13 residues. The germline V gene has CDR1 SEHNR and CDR2 FQNEAQ (reference sequence). The CDR3 region has the DNA TGTGCCAGCAGCTTAGGGGGTACCGGGGAGCTGTTTTTT. This encodes CASSLGGTGELFF.

This chain connects TRBV6-6 to TRBJ1-2, with a tentative D call TRBD1 (6 bases). Germline values: CDR1 MNHNY, CDR2 SVGAGI (reference sequence). The CDR3 covers 11 residues. The ends were cut back, 7 bases at V and 5 bases at J, with 8 bases in the middle. The CDR3 is CASKQGYGYTF. The DNA of the CDR3 is TGTGCCAGCAAACAGGGATATGGCTACACCTTC.

For the CDR3, the DNA is TGCGCCAGCAGCTTTGGGGAGATGAACTACGAGCAGTACTTC. Protein: CASSFGEMNYEQYF. The chain joins TRBV5-1 to TRBJ2-7; D possibly corresponds to TRBD2 (5 bases). The CDR3 contains 14 residues. Trimming stripped 2 bases from V and 3 bases from J, with 12 bases between. CDR1 and CDR2 (germline): SGHRS, YFSETQ.